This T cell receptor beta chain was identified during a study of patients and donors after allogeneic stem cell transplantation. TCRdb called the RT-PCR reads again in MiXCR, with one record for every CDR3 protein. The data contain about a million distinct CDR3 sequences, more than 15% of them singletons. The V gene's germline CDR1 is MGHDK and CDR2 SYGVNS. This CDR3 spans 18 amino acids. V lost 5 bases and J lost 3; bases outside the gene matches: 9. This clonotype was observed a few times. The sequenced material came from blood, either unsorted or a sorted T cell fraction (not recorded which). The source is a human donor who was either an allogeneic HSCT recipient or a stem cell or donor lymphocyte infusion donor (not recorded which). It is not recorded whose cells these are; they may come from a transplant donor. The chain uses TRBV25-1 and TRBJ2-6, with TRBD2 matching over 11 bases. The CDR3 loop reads CASSRSSGGSRGANVLTF. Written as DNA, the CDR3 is TGTGCCAGCAGTCGATCTAGCGGGGGGTCTCGTGGGGCCAACGTCCTGACTTTC.